This T cell receptor beta chain was sequenced during a study of blood T cell repertoires in COVID-19. In the study overall: The United States, Italy and Spain supplied acute and convalescent COVID-19 samples. The analysed material was cDNA or gDNA that came from T cells, B-cell-depleted T cells, or PBMCs.

Per the study methods: Researchers report that nucleated cell counts were estimated from reference gene primer amplification. The repertoire was sequenced with immunoSEQ multiplex PCR; TCRdb's copy has only in-frame clones and lacks some. That table furnishes V, J and clone size, whereas the DNA furnished D and trimming. This table holds about 310,000 clones, roughly 91% found once. CDR1 is KGHSH and CDR2 is LQKENI in the germline V gene. Unmatched junction bases numbered 3, after V lost 3 bases and J lost 8 bases. The CDR3 is 14 residues long. The V and J genes are TRBV18 and TRBJ1-6, with TRBD1 matching over 8 bases. Sequenced input: peripheral blood. The receptor was derived from a middle-aged man with active or convalescent COVID-19. The CDR3 bases are TGTGCCAGCTCACCTGGACAGGGTTATTCACCCCTCCACTTT. Translation: CASSPGQGYSPLHF.